Sequencing of this TCR beta chain was carried out in a study of OX40 agonist ivuxolimab in advanced cancers. About the study: Earlier treatment with anti-PD-1, anti-PD-L1 or anti-CTLA-4 was permitted, and approximately 38% had received some. Regarding the study as a whole: Partial responders at 0.1-3.0 mg/kg showed near-lowest clonal expansion. On average, CD8+ T cells had more expanded clones than CD4+.

TCRdb's copy holds only in-frame clones and misses some; the assay was immunoSEQ multiplex PCR. The sample has fewer than 70,000 clones; approximately 89% are singletons. About this clone itself: Its target is unknown.

Germline V CDR1 and CDR2: LNHDA, SQIVND (reference sequence). The V end was cut by 1 base, the J end by 1 base, with 8 bases between. The CDR3 has 15 residues. The source of this sequence is an adult with an advanced solid tumor such as melanoma, head and neck, liver or kidney cancer. Sequences were derived from CD4+ or CD8+ T cells sorted from blood, sampled in a trial of the OX40 agonist ivuxolimab. This chain links TRBV19 with TRBJ1-5; D gene uncertain. The CDR3 bases are TGTGCCAGTAGTATAGGGGGAGTAAGCAATCAGCCCCAGCATTTT. This sequence encodes CASSIGGVSNQPQHF.